This TCR beta chain was captured in a study of pediatric ulcerative colitis. Study-level findings and limits: A couple of rectal clonotypes were found only in ulcerative colitis patients, all of them.

Each sample received Survey-level depth of up to 500,000 reads. Profiled with immunoSEQ multiplex PCR; TCRdb holds only in-frame clones, not every one. The sample holds 15,000 to 20,000 clones, approximately 80% seen once. The junction had 7 bases not matched to a gene; V was cut back by 5 bases and J by 3 bases. The CDR3 is 15 amino acids. Germline V gene lookup returns CDR1 SGHTA and CDR2 FQGNSA. Rectal tissue came from one to two pinch biopsies taken at colonoscopy. A word on this clone: The target antigen is unknown.

Material for sequencing was gut tissue. This receptor was identified in a boy younger than 18 who was a control in a study of pediatric ulcerative colitis. The rearrangement uses TRBV7-2 and TRBJ2-4; 7 bases fit TRBD2. For the CDR3, the DNA is TGTGCCAGCAGCACTAAACGGGACTACAAAAACATTCAGTACTTC. Amino acid sequence: CASSTKRDYKNIQYF.